The 16 T cell receptor beta chains presented below share a single source sample, sequenced in a study of naive and memory T cell subsets. Amplification of ligated cDNA took four PCR rounds with SP2 and nested alpha and beta constant primers. TCRdb passed the 5' RACE reads through MiXCR, listing each CDR3 protein once. Of 45,000 to 55,000 distinct CDR3 sequences listed, 4% to 5% are singletons. The library had UMIs added by 3' ligation of an oligonucleotide to TCR cDNA. Every receptor here comes from a female donor in good health.

This clonotype was found many times. This rearrangement joins TRBV7-3 to TRBJ2-6, with 8 positions matching TRBD1. Germline trimming cut 7 bases from V and 2 bases from J; bases unmatched to any gene: 10. The CDR3 sequence is 17 residues long. Looked up from germline, CDR1 is SGHTA and CDR2 is FQGTGA. Here the CDR3 reads CASTRQGAVTGANVLTF. CDR3 in DNA: TGTGCCAGCACCCGGCAGGGGGCGGTGACTGGGGCCAACGTCCTGACTTTC. Variable domain in full (rest from reference TRBV7-3 and TRBJ2-6): GAGVSQTPSNKVTEKGKYVELRCDPISGHTALYWYRQSLGQGPEFLIYFQGTGAADDSGLPNDRFFAVRPEGSVSTLKIQRTERGDSAVYLCASTRQGAVTGANVLTFGAGSRLTVL.

The chain carries TRBV19 and TRBJ1-5; D is undetermined. V was shortened by 4 bases and J by 5 bases, with 12 bases between the two germline ends. CDR3 length equals 14 residues. Germline assignment: CDR1 LNHDA and CDR2 SQIVND (reference sequence). DNA of the CDR3: TGTGCCAGTAGTAAACCCCGAGGGTATCAGCCCCAGCATTTT. Translation: CASSKPRGYQPQHF.

This clonotype has at least ten counts. CDR3 sequence: CASSRLRTGVTSNYGYTF. CDR3 DNA sequence: TGTGCCAGCAGTCGCCTCAGGACAGGGGTTACCTCTAACTATGGCTACACCTTC. The chain carries TRBV6-2 or TRBV6-3 and TRBJ1-2, with TRBD1 matching over 9 bases. V shed 5 bases, J shed 0 bases, and the junction held 13 bases outside the gene matches. The CDR3 loop spans 18 amino acids. From germline, CDR1 is MNHEY and CDR2 SVGEGT.

This clonotype was recorded at least ten times. The rearrangement joins TRBV6-5 to TRBJ1-3; 8 bases are shared with TRBD1. CDR1 MNHEY and CDR2 SVGAGI come from the germline V gene. With 6 bases clipped from V and 1 base from J, the junction kept 8 bases outside the gene matches. The CDR3 is made up of 16 amino acids. CDR3 in amino acids: CASSRDRSTSGNTIYF. CDR3 coding DNA: TGTGCCAGCAGCCGGGACAGGTCTACTTCTGGAAACACCATATATTTT.

The table lists this clonotype with many counts. The chain uses TRBV7-9 and TRBJ2-5; 8 bases match TRBD2. CDR1 is SEHNR, CDR2 FQNEAQ, per germline (reference sequence). The V gene end was trimmed by 1 base and the J gene end by 2 bases; junction bases not matched to a gene: 3. The CDR3 extends over 15 amino acids. The CDR3 region is CASSLVTSGQETQYF. The CDR3 DNA is TGTGCCAGCAGCTTAGTAACTAGCGGACAAGAGACCCAGTACTTC.

The table lists this clonotype with many counts. The chain carries TRBV7-4 and TRBJ2-7; D ambiguous. The germline V and J ends were trimmed by 0 bases and 1 base, with 13 bases remaining between them. The CDR3 contains 16 residues. The V gene's germline CDR1 is SGHVT and CDR2 SQSDAQ. CDR3 amino acids: CASSLAQDQPSYEQYF. DNA of the CDR3: TGTGCCAGCAGCTTAGCGCAAGACCAGCCATCCTACGAGCAGTACTTC. The variable domain in full, completed from reference TRBV7-4 and TRBJ2-7, reads GAGVSQSPRYKVAKRGRDVALRCDSISGHVTLYWYRQTLGQGSEVLTYSQSDAQRDKSGRPSGRFSAERPERSVSTLKIQRTEQGDSAVYLCASSLAQDQPSYEQYFGPGTRLTVT.

In this sample, this clonotype turned up many times. This chain connects TRBV11-2 to TRBJ2-7; a weak D match, TRBD2 (6 bases). CDR1 is SGHAT and CDR2 is FQNNGV in the germline V gene. The CDR3 is 14 amino acids. With 1 base removed from V and 3 bases from J, the gap between germline ends came to 10 bases. CDR3 sequence: CASSLGGSGYEQYF. CDR3 DNA sequence: TGTGCCAGCAGCTTAGGTGGTAGCGGCTACGAGCAGTACTTC.

Many counts were recorded for this clonotype. V and J are TRBV7-8 and TRBJ2-3; a possible D gene is TRBD2 (6 bases). CDR3 length: 16 residues. V lost 3 bases and J 2 bases, leaving 15 bases between the germline ends. Germline values: CDR1 SGHVS, CDR2 FQNEAQ. This CDR3 reads CASSFLGGATTDTQYF. CDR3 sequence (DNA): TGTGCCAGCAGCTTTTTAGGCGGGGCAACCACAGATACGCAGTATTTT.

A few counts support this clonotype. V gene TRBV11-2 combines with J gene TRBJ2-5, with TRBD1 matching over 10 bases. With 4 bases clipped from V and 7 bases from J, the junction kept 15 bases outside the gene matches. Germline V lookup: CDR1 SGHAT, CDR2 FQNNGV. The CDR3 covers 17 residues. CDR3 region: CASSSRRRDRGNGTQYF. Written as DNA, the CDR3 is TGTGCCAGCAGCTCCCGACGCCGGGACAGGGGAAATGGGACCCAGTACTTC. Full variable domain (missing parts from reference TRBV11-2 and TRBJ2-5): EAGVAQSPRYKIIEKRQSVAFWCNPISGHATLYWYQQILGQGPKLLIQFQNNGVVDDSQLPKDRFSAERLKGVDSTLKIQPAKLEDSAVYLCASSSRRRDRGNGTQYFGPGTRLLVL.

This clonotype ranks as medium-sized (0.01 to 0.1%). This rearrangement joins TRBV20-1 to TRBJ1-1; D is ambiguous. Per the germline V gene, CDR1 is DFQATT and CDR2 is SNEGSKA (reference sequence). Between the trimmed V and J ends, which lost 4 bases and 8 bases, there was a span of 11 bases. This CDR3 comprises 11 residues. CDR3 amino acids: CSAIPQIEAFF. The CDR3 DNA reads as TGCAGTGCTATACCACAAATCGAAGCTTTCTTT.

This clonotype was found many times. This CDR3 is CASREDGSSYEQYF. The CDR3 nucleotides are TGTGCCAGCAGAGAGGACGGGAGCTCCTACGAGCAGTACTTC. The rearrangement links TRBV6-2 or TRBV6-3 to TRBJ2-7; TRBD2 might be the D (6 bases). With 6 bases removed from V and 0 bases from J, the gap between germline ends came to 12 bases. CDR1 is MNHEY and CDR2 is SVGEGT in the germline V gene. The CDR3 is 14 residues long.

Many counts were recorded for this clonotype. The J gene is TRBJ2-7, the V gene TRBV18; the D gene is possibly TRBD1 (7 bases). In germline, CDR1 is KGHSH, CDR2 LQKENI. The CDR3 length is 15 residues. Trimming cost V 6 bases and J 0 bases, with 15 bases left between them. This chain's CDR3 is CASSPRGQISYEQYF. The CDR3 DNA sequence: TGTGCCAGCTCTCCGCGGGGACAGATCTCCTACGAGCAGTACTTC.

Ten or more counts support this clonotype. CDR3 sequence (DNA): TGTGCCAGCAGCTCCCGTCCTAGCACAGATACGCAGTATTTT. Its protein product is CASSSRPSTDTQYF. The gene calls are TRBV7-6 and TRBJ2-3; D is unresolved. The CDR3 has 14 amino acids. V was clipped by 4 bases and J by 0 bases, with 8 bases between them. The V gene's germline CDR1 is SGHVS and CDR2 FNYEAQ.

This clonotype was counted many times. The chain carries TRBV28 and TRBJ1-1; no reliable D call. The CDR3 loop spans 11 amino acids. V lost 2 bases and J 8 bases, leaving 6 bases between the germline ends. CDR1 MDHEN and CDR2 SYDVKM come from the germline V gene. The CDR3 is CASSLRSEAFF. The CDR3 DNA follows: TGTGCCAGCAGTTTACGGAGCGAAGCTTTCTTT.

There are many counts of this clonotype. The rearrangement uses TRBV28 and TRBJ1-1; D is unclear. This CDR3 has 15 residues. The V gene lost 2 bases and the J gene lost 0 bases, with 10 bases spanning the gap. CDR1 and CDR2 (germline): MDHEN, SYDVKM. CDR3: CASSLEGPLNTEAFF. The CDR3, as DNA: TGTGCCAGCAGTTTAGAAGGGCCTTTGAACACTGAAGCTTTCTTT.

This clonotype was seen repeatedly, ten times or more. The CDR3 is CASSLEVQGYEQYF. CDR3 nucleotides: TGCGCCAGCAGCTTGGAGGTTCAGGGCTACGAGCAGTACTTC. The rearrangement joins TRBV5-1 to TRBJ2-7; perhaps TRBD1 as D (5 bases). V gave up 0 bases and J gave up 3 bases, with 10 bases separating them. The CDR3 is 14 amino acids. Germline-derived CDR1 and CDR2 are SGHRS and YFSETQ.